This T cell receptor beta chain was captured by sequencing in a study of cytomegalovirus exposure and HLA in healthy donors. About the study: A data release that came early held tens of millions of unique TCRs from HLA-typed donors.

A note on this clone: The antigen remains unidentified.

Whole-study results and caveats: Further analysis was carried out later, and it showed several of the most significant clusters appearing linked to common viral pathogens.

With 60 Vbeta and 13 Jbeta primers, the PCR was carried out. Per the authors' pipeline: Later, about 80 million unique TCR beta chains were counted in an analysis, and roughly 11 million of them were shared. Sequencing used immunoSEQ multiplex PCR; TCRdb keeps in-frame clones, though not all of them. V, J and clone size derive from that table, while D and trimming were established from the DNA sequence. In all, the sample yields 130,000 or so clones. The source is a woman in her thirties or forties in good health and CMV-seronegative. Source material: PBMCs.

The CDR3 protein is CASSLSWAGGYGYTF. The CDR3 DNA is TGTGCCAGCAGCCTAAGCTGGGCCGGAGGCTATGGCTACACCTTC. The V gene is TRBV7-9, the J gene TRBJ1-2; D unclear. V was cut by 5 bases and J by 4 bases, with 17 bases left in between. CDR1 and CDR2 (germline): SEHNR, FQNEAQ (reference sequence). CDR3 size: 15 residues.